Presented here are 12 T cell receptor beta chains from one specimen sequenced in a study of tumor and adjacent non-tumor tissue in lung cancer. Three rounds of nested PCR, following a modified ARM-PCR protocol, produced the TCRbeta library. MiXCR, applied by TCRdb to the multiplex PCR reads, yields one record per CDR3 protein. Here the sample spans roughly 140,000 distinct CDR3 sequences, 60% to 70% being singletons. This sample's RNA came from whole unsorted tissue. Sequencing input: lung tumor tissue. The receptor set was obtained from a man in his sixties with small cell lung cancer.

The chain's CDR3 is CSASGVSLSTDTQYF. CDR3 sequence (DNA): TGCAGTGCTAGTGGTGTGAGCCTAAGCACAGATACGCAGTATTTT. The chain links TRBV20-1 to TRBJ2-3; unclear D gene. V shed 3 bases and J shed 0 bases, with 13 bases lying between them. The CDR3 has 15 amino acids. The germline CDR1 and CDR2 sequences are DFQATT and SNEGSKA (reference sequence).

For this clonotype: Germline and junction disagree at one end, which may indicate a read error. This chain links TRBV29-1 with TRBJ2-1, with D unresolved. Germline V lookup: CDR1 SQVTM, CDR2 ANQGSEA. The CDR3 contains 15 residues. The CDR3 protein is CSVPGIASPYNDQFF. The CDR3 coding sequence is TGCAGCGTTCCCGGAATAGCCAGTCCTTACAATGATCAGTTCTTC.

Only a few counts were recorded for this clonotype. The rearrangement links TRBV5-4 to TRBJ2-1, with D perhaps assigned TRBD1 or TRBD2 (7 bases each). Trimming stripped 3 bases from V and 5 bases from J, with 18 bases between. The CDR3 loop spans 16 amino acids. Germline lookup yields CDR1 SGHNT and CDR2 YYREEE (reference sequence). The CDR3 region is CASSWGGGSPDNEQFF. CDR3 coding DNA: TGTGCCAGCAGCTGGGGAGGGGGCTCCCCCGACAATGAGCAGTTCTTC.

There are a few counts of this clonotype. For the CDR3, the DNA is TGCAGTGCTGGACAACAGAACACTGAAGCTTTCTTT. The encoded protein is CSAGQQNTEAFF. The chain uses TRBV20-1 and TRBJ1-1, with a tentative D call TRBD1 (5 bases). CDR1 and CDR2 (germline): DFQATT, SNEGSKA (reference sequence). This CDR3 spans 12 amino acids. V gave up 5 bases and J gave up 1 base, with 8 bases separating them.

Note on this clonotype: Being one base from a much bigger clone, this may be a read error. This chain joins TRBV6-6 and TRBJ2-7; TRBD1 matches 7 bases. Germline V gene data show CDR1 as MNHNY and CDR2 as SVGAGI (reference sequence). The CDR3 extends over 15 amino acids. Unmatched junction bases numbered 9, after V lost 5 bases and J lost 2 bases. The CDR3 protein is CASSHGTAPPYEQYF. The CDR3 DNA follows: TGTGCCAGCAGTCATGGGACAGCTCCCCCCTACGAGCAGTACTTC.

The V call is TRBV20-1, the J call TRBJ2-7; 7 nucleotides match TRBD2. From germline, CDR1 is DFQATT and CDR2 SNEGSKA (reference sequence). This CDR3 contains 14 residues. V shed 6 bases and J 1 base; nucleotides not matched to a gene: 9. The CDR3, as DNA: TGCAGTGCAAAGTCTAGCGGAAATTCCTACGAGCAGTACTTC. Translation gives CSAKSSGNSYEQYF.

In this sample, this clonotype turned up a few times. The chain uses TRBV5-4 and TRBJ1-4; weak D call: TRBD1 (5 bases). The CDR3 totals 12 residues. The V end lost 1 base, the J end lost 7 bases, and 5 bases lay between the germline ends. Germline values: CDR1 SGHNT, CDR2 YYREEE (reference sequence). The CDR3 region is CASSLQGEKLFF. CDR3 bases: TGTGCCAGCAGCTTGCAGGGTGAAAAACTGTTTTTT. Variable domain in full (rest from reference TRBV5-4 and TRBJ1-4): ETGVTQSPTHLIKTRGQQVTLRCSSQSGHNTVSWYQQALGQGPQFIFQYYREEENGRGNFPPRFSGLQFPNYSSELNVNALELDDSALYLCASSLQGEKLFFGSGTQLSVL.

The gene calls are TRBV5-6 and TRBJ2-3; 8 nucleotides line up with TRBD1. In germline, CDR1 is SGHDT, CDR2 YYEEEE. This CDR3 spans 17 amino acids. V lost 3 bases to trimming and J lost 2 bases; unmatched junction nucleotides: 11. The CDR3: CASSSQLRQGTTDTQYF. The CDR3 DNA sequence: TGTGCCAGCAGCTCCCAACTGAGACAGGGGACCACAGATACGCAGTATTTT.

This rearrangement joins TRBV5-1 to TRBJ2-2; TRBD2 matches 7 bases. Germline CDR1 and CDR2: SGHRS and YFSETQ. V shed 0 bases and J 5 bases; nucleotides not matched to a gene: 4. The CDR3 runs 15 residues. This CDR3 reads CASSLGREWTGELFF. The CDR3 DNA reads TGCGCCAGCAGCTTGGGGCGGGAGTGGACCGGGGAGCTGTTTTTT.

This clonotype was observed a handful of times. V is TRBV6-1 and J is TRBJ2-7; 10 bases align to TRBD2. The CDR3 has 15 residues. The V gene's germline CDR1 is MNHNS and CDR2 SASEGT. The junction had 9 bases not matched to a gene; V was cut back by 4 bases and J by 6 bases. CDR3 sequence: CASSGASGRVGEQYF. The CDR3 region has the DNA TGTGCCAGCAGTGGGGCGAGCGGGAGGGTAGGCGAGCAGTACTTC.

The chain uses TRBV20-1 and TRBJ2-2; D may correspond to TRBD1 or TRBD2 (6 bases each). The V end was cut by 6 bases, the J end by 9 bases, with 17 bases between. Germline CDR1 is DFQATT and CDR2 is SNEGSKA (reference sequence). The CDR3 contains 13 residues. DNA of the CDR3: TGCAGTGCAGCAGGGTCGGGGGCCCGGGAGCTGTTTTTT. The encoded protein is CSAAGSGARELFF.

The chain joins TRBV12-3 or TRBV12-4 to TRBJ2-5; possibly TRBD2 for D (6 bases). The CDR3 runs 14 residues. The CDR3 is CVWRVTPPRKTQYF. The DNA of the CDR3 is TGTGTCTGGAGGGTCACCCCGCCGAGGAAGACCCAGTACTTC.